Reported below is one TCR beta chain. The antigen remains undetermined. TCRdb reprocessed the reads via MiXCR and lists one record per CDR3 protein. The sample consists of hundreds of thousands of distinct CDR3 sequences, approximately 32% of them appearing once. The data were obtained in a study of T cell repertoires in cytomegalovirus infection. Overall study context: Public TCR beta signatures marked donors with CMV infection and the matching HLA. Overall study results and limits: HLA-C-restricted, CMV-specific TCR beta clonotypes were dominant ex vivo.

Per germline, CDR1 KGHSH and CDR2 LQKENI. Trimming removed 0 bases at V and 4 bases at J, with 7 bases between. CDR3 length: 13 residues. This specimen was cultured CD8+ T cells from PBMCs, taken from culture after CMV antigen stimulation. The sequence was obtained from a human donor in good health (CMV status not recorded). Some clones in this sample may be carry-over from other donors' samples. The chain joins TRBV18 to TRBJ2-7; D gene uncertain. In nucleotides, the CDR3 is TGTGCCAGCTCACCACCGCACTTGTACGAGCAGTACTTC. Translation: CASSPPHLYEQYF.